This T cell receptor beta chain derives from a study of identical twins. CDR3 length equals 14 residues. CDR1 MNHNS and CDR2 SASEGT come from the germline V gene. Trimming at V came to 6 bases and at J to 9 bases, leaving 11 bases not matched to a gene. Healthy Caucasians provided all donations. TCRdb passed the 5' RACE reads through MiXCR, listing each CDR3 protein once. The sample records 450,000 or so distinct CDR3 sequences, approximately 24% being singletons. The same data also contributed to another study, on T cells expressing NK-cell markers.

Sequencing was performed on CD4+ T cells sorted from blood. The sequence derives from a woman younger than 30 in good health. The V and J genes are TRBV6-1 and TRBJ2-4; 7 bases map to TRBD2. CDR3 in amino acids: CASRKAGDTGIQYF. The CDR3 bases are TGTGCCAGCAGAAAGGCGGGAGACACTGGCATTCAGTACTTC.